Below are 10 T cell receptor beta chains sequenced from a single sample in a study of T cell responses to AZD1222 COVID-19 vaccine. TCRdb's copy holds only in-frame clones and misses some; the assay was immunoSEQ multiplex PCR. The sample has 130,000 or so clones, roughly nine tenths seen once. Here the sequenced sample was peripheral blood, taken 28 days after the second AZD1222 dose. The receptor set was obtained from an adult who received the AZD1222 COVID-19 vaccine.

The chain has TRBV7-3 and TRBJ2-2; D may be TRBD2 (6 bases). The CDR3 is made up of 15 amino acids. Germline V gene data show CDR1 as SGHTA and CDR2 as FQGTGA. V was shortened by 3 bases and J by 4 bases, with 12 bases between the two germline ends. The CDR3 DNA reads TGTGCCAGCAGCTTGATCGCCGGGGGCACCGGGGAGCTGTTTTTT. Translation gives CASSLIAGGTGELFF.

This clone was counted a few times. V usage is TRBV12-3 or TRBV12-4 and J usage is TRBJ1-1; D not certain. The CDR3 is 13 amino acids. V shed 7 bases and J shed 0 bases, with 9 bases lying between them. In nucleotides, the CDR3 is TGTGCCAGCACCTGGACCCTGAACACTGAAGCTTTCTTT. Translated: CASTWTLNTEAFF.

As DNA, the CDR3 is TGTGCCAGTAGTATAGCTAGCCATTCCGGGGAGCTGTTTTTT. It is translated as CASSIASHSGELFF. The chain employs TRBV19 and TRBJ2-2; possibly TRBD2 for D (5 bases). Trimming took 1 base from V and 6 from J, leaving 9 bases between them. CDR1 and CDR2 from the germline V gene are LNHDA and SQIVND (reference sequence). The CDR3 contains 14 residues.

The chain is built from TRBV18 and TRBJ1-5; TRBD1 agrees at 9 bases. Germline V gene lookup returns CDR1 KGHSH and CDR2 LQKENI. This CDR3 is built from 15 residues. After removal of 2 bases from V and 6 bases from J, the junction contained 5 bases not matched to a gene. CDR3 DNA sequence: TGTGCCAGCTCACCAGAACAGGGGGCTGGTCAGCCCCAGCATTTT. Encoded protein: CASSPEQGAGQPQHF.

The rearrangement links TRBV4-2 to TRBJ2-7; 7 bases fit TRBD2. CDR3 length: 13 residues. In germline, CDR1 is LGHNA, CDR2 YNFKEQ. Losses at the gene ends were 4 bases for V and 6 bases for J; bases not matched to a gene: 6. The CDR3 coding sequence is TGTGCCAGCAGCCGGGGAGGGTCGGGCGAGCAGTACTTC. It encodes CASSRGGSGEQYF.

J is TRBJ2-1 and V is TRBV14; perhaps TRBD2 as D (5 bases). The V gene lost 4 bases and the J gene lost 0 bases, with 13 bases spanning the gap. The CDR3 length is 16 residues. Germline loops: CDR1 SGHDN, CDR2 FVKESK. In DNA form, the CDR3 reads TGTGCCAGCAGCCCCCGGGGAACCATCTCCTACAATGAGCAGTTCTTC. It specifies CASSPRGTISYNEQFF.

The chain has TRBV7-2 and TRBJ1-2, with D perhaps matching TRBD1 (5 bases). Germline-derived CDR1 and CDR2 are SGHTA and FQGNSA. This CDR3 has 14 amino acids. Deletions cut 1 base from V and 1 base from J, with 7 bases between. CDR3 nucleotide sequence: TGTGCCAGCAGCTTAGGGGACTATAACTATGGCTACACCTTC. Translation: CASSLGDYNYGYTF.

The chain recombines TRBV28 with TRBJ2-7; D possibly matches TRBD1 or TRBD2 (6 bases each). There are 15 residues in the CDR3. V was clipped by 10 bases and J by 2 bases, with 21 bases between them. Germline CDR1 is MDHEN and CDR2 is SYDVKM. The CDR3 region is CATSLPGAQAYEQYF. In DNA, the CDR3 is TGTGCCACCTCACTCCCGGGGGCTCAGGCCTACGAGCAGTACTTC. The full variable domain, rest sourced from reference TRBV28 and TRBJ2-7, is DVKVTQSSRYLVKRTGEKVFLECVQDMDHENMFWYRQDPGLGLRLIYFSYDVKMKEKGDIPEGYSVSREKKERFSLILESASTNQTSMYLCATSLPGAQAYEQYFGPGTRLTVT.

The V call is TRBV9, the J call TRBJ2-1; 9 bases are a match to TRBD1. The CDR3 contains 23 residues. In germline, CDR1 is SGDLS, CDR2 YYNGEE. V trimming: 3 bases; J trimming: 6 bases; junction bases outside the gene matches: 31. CDR3 sequence reads: CASSDNRDRERERRDWWGNEQFF. For the CDR3, the DNA is TGTGCCAGCAGCGACAACCGGGACAGGGAGCGTGAAAGGCGGGATTGGTGGGGCAATGAGCAGTTCTTC.

Of note for this clone: The germline gene is not matched at one end of the junction; a read error may be the cause. This chain joins TRBV7-7 and TRBJ2-3; weak D call: TRBD2 (5 bases). The CDR3 has 15 residues. Germline lookup yields CDR1 SSHAT and CDR2 FNYEAQ (reference sequence). Here the CDR3 DNA reads TGTGCTAGCAGCCCCGTCCCTAGCAAAACAGATACGCAGTATTTT. Protein: CASSPVPSKTDTQYF.